This record concerns one T cell receptor (beta chain) sequence. Its cognate antigen is unknown. This specimen belongs to a study of cytomegalovirus exposure and HLA in healthy donors. The PCR ran on 60 Vbeta and 13 Jbeta primers. TCRdb's copy holds only in-frame clones and misses some; the assay was immunoSEQ multiplex PCR. Among 210,000 or so clones, 82% were seen once, and the ten largest hold about 0.6%. Germline V CDR1 and CDR2: DFQATT, SNEGSKA (reference sequence). V lost 6 bases and J lost 5, with 10 bases in between. The CDR3 runs to 11 residues. Study results and limitations: A few V segments could not be told apart, such as TRBV6-2 and TRBV6-3, and were left out.

The sequenced sample was PBMCs. This chain joins TRBV20-1 and TRBJ1-1; D unclear. The receptor was derived from a woman aged 40 to 55 in good health and CMV-seronegative. The CDR3 DNA sequence: TGCAGTGCACACACGGGAACTGAAGCTTTCTTT. Translated, it gives CSAHTGTEAFF.